This T cell receptor (beta chain) originates from a study of T cells in localized non-small cell lung cancer. Study-wide results and caveats: Clonality peaked in uninvolved adjacent lung rather than tumor. Higher T cell density in the blood was associated with longer overall survival, whereas higher adjacent-lung clonality associated with shorter survival.

V lost 5 bases and J lost 7, with 18 bases in between. CDR3 size: 15 residues. CDR1 is LNHDA, CDR2 SQIVND, per germline (reference sequence). Note on this clone: No antigen is known for it.

Clones were read by immunoSEQ multiplex PCR, and TCRdb kept only the in-frame ones, dropping some. Among 20,000 to 25,000 clones listed, more than 85% were seen once. This chain uses TRBV19 with TRBJ1-5; D unresolved. Sample: peripheral blood, taken before any cancer treatment. The receptor was derived from a man between 40 and 70 years old with stage III squamous cell lung carcinoma. Here the CDR3 DNA reads TGTGCCAGTAGTCCCGCGGGAGGGTATGAACAGCCCCAGCATTTT. This codes for CASSPAGGYEQPQHF. The full variable domain, with the rest looked up from reference TRBV19 and TRBJ1-5, is DGGITQSPKYLFRKEGQNVTLSCEQNLNHDAMYWYRQDPGQGLRLIYYSQIVNDFQKGDIAEGYSVSREKKESFPLTVTSAQKNPTAFYLCASSPAGGYEQPQHFGDGTRLSIL.